These 19 T cell receptor beta chains originate from one sample sequenced in a study of graft-versus-host responses after intestinal transplantation (dated by TCRdb to the early 2020s). These receptors are not linked to any known antigen. Library prep was done by the immunoSEQ multiplex PCR assay. Entries here come from immuneACCESS through TCRdb and include only in-frame sequences with V and J called. Some clones fail to appear in such tables; in the studies checked, an unresolved V gene covers under half of the shortfall, and the cause of the remainder is unknown. The sample table holds about 110,000 clones, of which approximately 90% were seen once. About 0.2% of the sample goes to the ten largest clones. The label giving this sample's time point can be read as: cells obtained before transplantation from donor or recipient. The sequencing here drew on unstimulated CD4+ T cells sorted from spleen or lymph node cells, taken before transplant. These receptors originate from a human donor who was the organ donor for an intestinal transplant.

The V call is TRBV10-3, the J call TRBJ2-3, with D unresolved. Trimming left V 3 bases short and J 2 bases short, with 9 bases between. The CDR3 loop spans 14 amino acids. The germline gives CDR1 ENHRY, CDR2 SYGVKD. CDR3 loop: CAISDPTNTDTQYF. The CDR3 DNA follows: TGTGCCATCAGTGACCCTACTAACACAGATACGCAGTATTTT.

The J gene is TRBJ1-1, the V gene TRBV20-1; no firm D call. Germline-derived CDR1 and CDR2 are DFQATT and SNEGSKA (reference sequence). This CDR3 has 11 amino acids. The CDR3 protein is CSRAENTEAFF. CDR3 in DNA: TGCAGCCGGGCTGAGAACACTGAAGCTTTCTTT.

The V gene is TRBV2, the J gene TRBJ2-7; no definite D call. The CDR3 loop spans 15 amino acids. V was shortened by 2 bases and J by 0 bases, with 11 bases between the two germline ends. Per germline, CDR1 SNHLY and CDR2 FYNNEI. CDR3 region: CASSESRQPSYEQYF. CDR3 sequence (DNA): TGTGCCAGCAGTGAATCCAGGCAGCCCTCCTACGAGCAGTACTTC. Supplemented by reference TRBV2 and TRBJ2-7, the full variable domain reads EPEVTQTPSHQVTQMGQEVILRCVPISNHLYFYWYRQILGQKVEFLVSFYNNEISEKSEIFDDQFSVERPDGSNFTLKIRSTKLEDSAMYFCASSESRQPSYEQYFGPGTRLTVT.

This chain uses TRBV14 with TRBJ2-5, with a tentative D call TRBD1 (6 bases). This CDR3 contains 15 residues. The germline CDR1 and CDR2 sequences are SGHDN and FVKESK. Trimming took 4 bases from V and 3 from J, leaving 15 bases between them. The CDR3 reads CASSLRIQGKETQYF. For the CDR3, the DNA is TGTGCCAGCAGCCTAAGGATACAGGGAAAAGAGACCCAGTACTTC.

Worth noting for this clone: The same CDR3 also results from other DNA sequences found in this sample. The chain combines TRBV5-1 with TRBJ2-2; 12 nucleotides line up with TRBD2. The germline V gene has CDR1 SGHRS and CDR2 YFSETQ. CDR3 size: 16 residues. V shed 4 bases, J shed 7 bases, and the junction held 8 bases outside the gene matches. The chain's CDR3 is CASSPGLAGSVGELFF. The CDR3 DNA reads TGCGCCAGCAGCCCCGGACTAGCGGGAAGTGTCGGGGAGCTGTTTTTT. Supplemented by reference TRBV5-1 and TRBJ2-2, the full variable domain reads KAGVTQTPRYLIKTRGQQVTLSCSPISGHRSVSWYQQTPGQGLQFLFEYFSETQRNKGNFPGRFSGRQFSNSRSEMNVSTLELGDSALYLCASSPGLAGSVGELFFGEGSRLTVL.

The chain recombines TRBV21-1 with TRBJ2-3; the table's D gene call, TRBD2, was not cross checked with the DNA. TRBV21-1 is given as a pseudogene. The CDR3 is 15 residues long. CDR3 coding DNA: TGTGCCAGCAGCAAAGTGGGGCGGGACACAGATACGCAGTATTTT. Encoded protein: CASSKVGRDTDTQYF.

The V and J genes are TRBV7-9 and TRBJ2-2; D might be TRBD1 (6 bases). This CDR3 spans 16 amino acids. Trimming took 0 bases from V and 5 from J, leaving 13 bases between them. Germline-derived CDR1 and CDR2 are SEHNR and FQNEAQ (reference sequence). CDR3 protein: CASSLALGGWTGELFF. DNA of the CDR3: TGTGCCAGCAGCTTAGCGCTTGGGGGCTGGACCGGGGAGCTGTTTTTT.

The chain joins TRBV7-9 to TRBJ1-2, with no clear D. In germline, CDR1 is SEHNR, CDR2 FQNEAQ (reference sequence). This CDR3 contains 18 residues. V lost 4 bases and J lost 4, with 25 bases in between. The CDR3 DNA follows: TGTGCCAGCAGCTCCCGCCGCTCAACAGACCGTCTATTCTATGGCTACACCTTC. Amino acid sequence: CASSSRRSTDRLFYGYTF. The whole variable domain, remainder taken from reference TRBV7-9 and TRBJ1-2, is DTGVSQNPRHKITKRGQNVTFRCDPISEHNRLYWYRQTLGQGPEFLTYFQNEAQLEKSRLLSDRFSAERPKGSFSTLEIQRTEQGDSAMYLCASSSRRSTDRLFYGYTFGSGTRLTVV.

The chain's CDR3 is CASSLTGRETQYF. The CDR3 nucleotides are TGTGCCAGCAGCTTGACAGGGAGGGAGACCCAGTACTTC. The chain recombines TRBV5-4 with TRBJ2-5; tentatively, D is TRBD1 or TRBD2 (6 bases each). The CDR3 is 13 residues long. The ends were cut back, 1 base at V and 5 bases at J, with 9 bases in the middle. Germline loops: CDR1 SGHNT, CDR2 YYREEE (reference sequence).

The DNA for the CDR3 is TGTGCCAGCAGTTACGGGGGCTATGGCTACACCTTC. Translation: CASSYGGYGYTF. The chain joins TRBV6-6 to TRBJ1-2; D possibly corresponds to TRBD1 (5 bases). The V gene's germline CDR1 is MNHNY and CDR2 SVGAGI (reference sequence). The CDR3 loop spans 12 amino acids. Trimming stripped 2 bases from V and 4 bases from J, with 5 bases between.

For the CDR3, the DNA is TGTGCCAGCAGTCAACCTGACAGACCTCGGCCCCAGCATTTT. This codes for CASSQPDRPRPQHF. The chain links TRBV28 to TRBJ1-5; perhaps TRBD1 as D (5 bases). Trimming shortened V by 5 bases and J by 9 bases, and 17 bases separated the two germline ends. There are 14 residues in the CDR3. From germline, CDR1 is MDHEN and CDR2 SYDVKM.

The chain combines TRBV5-1 with TRBJ2-3; D remains ambiguous. The CDR3 has 14 residues. V was pared by 2 bases and J by 6 bases, with 13 bases between. CDR1 SGHRS and CDR2 YFSETQ come from the germline V gene. CDR3 amino acids: CASSLDGRWDTQYF. CDR3 nucleotides: TGCGCCAGCAGCTTAGATGGACGTTGGGATACGCAGTATTTT.

The chain combines TRBV18 with TRBJ2-5; D not resolved. The germline gives CDR1 KGHSH, CDR2 LQKENI. The CDR3 runs 13 residues. Trimming removed 3 bases from V and 2 bases from J, with 7 bases in between. The CDR3, as DNA: TGTGCCAGCTCACCGAATAGACAAGAGACCCAGTACTTC. It is translated as CASSPNRQETQYF.

The chain employs TRBV12-5 and TRBJ2-2, with D unclear. V lost 5 bases and J lost 0, with 7 bases in between. CDR3 length equals 14 residues. CDR1 is LGHNT and CDR2 is FRNRAP in the germline V gene. Here the CDR3 DNA reads TGTGCTAGTGGTCCCGGGTCGAACACCGGGGAGCTGTTTTTT. Its protein product is CASGPGSNTGELFF.

V usage is TRBV28 and J usage is TRBJ2-4; D possibly matches TRBD1 or TRBD2 (6 bases each). V was shortened by 1 base and J by 0 bases, with 10 bases between the two germline ends. The CDR3 has 16 residues. CDR1 and CDR2 (germline): MDHEN, SYDVKM. The CDR3 region has the DNA TGTGCCAGCAGTTTATTCAGGGGACTAGCCAAAAACATTCAGTACTTC. Its protein is CASSLFRGLAKNIQYF.

This chain links TRBV18 with TRBJ1-2; D gene unclear. CDR3 length: 13 residues. V lost 0 bases and J lost 8, with 10 bases in between. Germline values: CDR1 KGHSH, CDR2 LQKENI. This chain's CDR3 is CASSPPEARGYTF. CDR3 nucleotide sequence: TGTGCCAGCTCACCACCGGAGGCAAGGGGCTACACCTTC.

CDR3 residues: CASGGASGTDTQYF. DNA of the CDR3: TGTGCCAGCGGGGGGGCTAGCGGGACAGATACGCAGTATTTT. The V gene is TRBV6-5, the J gene TRBJ2-3; 8 bases fit TRBD2. This CDR3 contains 14 residues. Germline CDR1 and CDR2: MNHEY and SVGAGI. V lost 8 bases to trimming and J lost 3 bases; unmatched junction nucleotides: 7.

The chain carries TRBV6-7 and TRBJ2-5; D not resolved. TRBV6-7 is an ORF; its function is uncertain. Trimming took 6 bases from V and 5 from J, leaving 10 bases between them. The CDR3 runs 12 residues. CDR3 coding DNA: TGTGCCAGCAGGTCTAGGCAGGAGACCCAGTACTTC. Amino acid sequence: CASRSRQETQYF.

The chain is built from TRBV9 and TRBJ2-7; tentative D call: TRBD2 (6 bases). The CDR3 has 15 amino acids. Germline V gives CDR1 SGDLS, CDR2 YYNGEE. V was cut by 0 bases and J by 5 bases, with 15 bases left in between. The CDR3 bases are TGTGCCAGCAGCGTAGGCGGCGGGAACTTCAACGAGCAGTACTTC. Encoded protein: CASSVGGGNFNEQYF.